The clone carrying this T cell receptor beta chain was recorded a few times. What it binds is unknown. The sample comes from a study of cytomegalovirus exposure and HLA in healthy donors. V lost 0 bases, J lost 5 bases, and 10 bases lay in between. Looked up from germline, CDR1 is MNHNY and CDR2 is SVGAGI (reference sequence). The CDR3 extends over 15 amino acids. Notes on the study in general: Relative to equally common others, HLA-associated TCR beta chains showed greater clonal expansion in a later analysis.

Primers included in the PCR were 60 Vbeta and 13 Jbeta primers. Sequenced by immunoSEQ multiplex PCR; TCRdb stores in-frame clones only, minus some. The table lists some 98,000 clones, approximately 80% of them singletons, with around a tenth in the top ten. This TCR came from a human donor in good health. The sequenced material came from PBMCs. The genes are TRBV6-6 and TRBJ1-4; D gene unclear. CDR3 in amino acids: CASSYSSGRNEKLFF. The CDR3 nucleotides read TGTGCCAGCAGTTACTCGAGCGGTAGAAATGAAAAACTGTTTTTT.